The following is a T cell receptor beta chain sequence with its context. Its binding antigen is unknown. Base qualities are not at hand, and no much larger clone is one base apart. In total, 630 or so healthy bone marrow donors made up the cohort. All cohort members were sampled while nominally healthy, although unrecorded immune exposures were likely present. The donor tested CMV seronegative, placing the donor among the 350 to 400 seronegative members of the cohort. A peripheral blood sample was provided by each donor, and peripheral blood mononuclear cells were used for TCR beta sequencing. The Qiagen DNeasy Blood Extraction Kit was used to extract genomic DNA from the blood cell samples. Its CDR3 holds 16 amino acids, cysteine through phenylalanine. Only the CDR3 part of the read is kept: 48 bases, read in frame from the first base. At the junction V is shortened by 3 bases and J by 5 bases; bases outside the gene matches: 12. As encoded in the germline V gene (reference sequence), CDR1 is GTSNPN while CDR2 is SVGIG.

The source of the sample is a study of cytomegalovirus exposure and HLA in healthy donors (dated by TCRdb to the late 2010s). For the wider study: An earlier analysis of approximately 600 of the donors reported 250 to 300 Gb of sequence data and more than 90 million unique TCR beta sequences from 150 million to 200 million T cells. An early release covering approximately 600 HLA-typed donors comprised about 310 gigabases of sequencing data and about 90 million unique TCR sequences. The genetic ancestry cluster associated with self-reported Caucasian donors included approximately 85% of the roughly 360 genotyped donors. The study aimed to test whether cataloging public T cell receptors could reveal signatures of past pathogen exposure. Using immunosequencing, the study profiled T cell repertoires from 666 subjects and related those repertoires to cytomegalovirus serostatus. Besides the first cohort of 666 subjects, a separate validation cohort made up of roughly 130 different subjects was used. The study combined high-throughput TCR immunosequencing, statistical association of individual TCRs with disease status, and machine learning to predict cytomegalovirus infection status. In a later analysis, previously published TCR beta repertoires from about 670 donors were re-analyzed and high-resolution HLA genotyping was added so that TCR occurrence patterns could be studied. Rather than using new phenotypic data, the later analysis identified candidate immune exposures from TCR beta sequences and from how often those sequences occurred across donors. An earlier analysis of some 500 of the donors applied high-throughput TCR beta sequencing to assess whether each TCR beta V gene segment acted as functional or pseudogenic. Donor age, sex, ethnicity and CMV serostatus were collected together with the repertoire data. A later genetic analysis took genome-wide SNP genotypes for about three fifths of the roughly 700 donors and used that subset as a discovery cohort. Every repertoire in the discovery cohort had been generated on one and the same sequencing platform. HLA typing covered class I and class II loci at four-digit resolution. The number of donors typed differed by locus, with 629-630 for A, B, C, DRB1 and DQB1, roughly 520 for DQA1, 600 to 610 for DPA1, and under 490 for DPB1. Four to six DR-DQ haplotypes were handled as single units for association and clustering, since linkage in the cohort was strong. On average, 235,054 unique TCR beta nucleotide sequences were sequenced per donor among more than 350 genotyped donors of the cohort, with roughly 19% of those sequences being non-productive. The full study reports these points: A further reported finding was that TCR beta sequences accurately predicted the HLA-A and HLA-B alleles for most subjects in the first cohort. A later analysis reported that several top co-occurrence clusters appeared linked to parvovirus B19, influenza, CMV and Epstein-Barr virus. In this cohort, only TCR beta chains were sequenced, and detectable features were limited by the absence of alpha or paired-chain data. The earlier analysis of 450 to 700 of the donors excluded fewer than 20 rarely observed V segments, including chromosome 9 orphons, because counts were too low. When HLA alleles, especially DR and DQ, strongly co-occurred, attributing TCR associations to individual alleles was difficult. Three of the identified cytomegalovirus-associated TCR beta chains were confirmed in vitro to be specific for cytomegalovirus antigens. At a false discovery rate of 0.05, a later analysis linked 15,000 to 20,000 TCR beta sequences to specific HLA alleles. It was suggested by the authors that the approach could potentially be generalized to other disease states and immunological phenotypes. A later genetic analysis associated a missense DCLRE1C variant with V-gene and J-gene trimming of TCR beta chains, and an independent cohort replicated the association. Cytomegalovirus status was reported to be diagnosed by the classifier with high specificity and sensitivity in both the original and validation cohorts. In an earlier analysis of about 600 of the donors, most TCR beta V segments appeared in productive rearrangements about 90% or about 30% of the time, broadly matching IMGT annotations. Most TCR sequences were seen in very few donors, while some public TCRs were found in many individuals. A later genetic analysis reported fewer N-insertions in productive TCRs among donors in an Asian-associated ancestry cluster than the roughly 670-donor mean. Immune exposure information for the cohort was limited to CMV serostatus. According to a later analysis, most CMV-associated TCR beta chains appeared to be HLA-restricted, and the HLA associations seemed to be driven largely by CMV exposure. The 87-base-pair reads could not distinguish some IMGT-functional V segments, including TRBV6-2 and TRBV6-3, so those segments were excluded. A cluster of highly shared sequence variants was judged likely to be a technical artifact of the sequencing pipeline. In the study, 150 to 200 TCR beta chains were listed as associated with cytomegalovirus. HLA typing was unavailable for some donors at each locus, so association tests used only the typed subset. Correlated functional status among segregating V segments might be attributable to linkage disequilibrium, but an unknown experimental factor could not be ruled out. A later analysis found that TCR association rates varied across HLA loci, with DRB1 alleles showing the most associated TCRs and HLA-C alleles the fewest. In a later analysis, HLA-associated TCR beta chains were found to be more clonally expanded and to have lower generation probabilities than equally common non-associated chains. Sequencing depth was assumed to be roughly uniform across donors in the presence/absence analyses, though that assumption may not hold.

The library was prepared using the immunoSEQ multiplex PCR assay. For the multiplex PCR, a mixture combining 60 forward primers for TCR Vbeta segments and 13 reverse primers for TCR Jbeta segments was used. A multiplex PCR assay on genomic DNA amplified the CDR3 region of rearranged TCR beta genes. The Illumina HiSeq System was used to sequence the amplified TCR beta libraries as 87-base-pair reads. In the source study's methods: In a later analysis, some 80 million unique TCR beta chains were counted across the roughly 670 repertoires, and roughly 11 million of these chains were shared by at least two donors. Raw reads were error-corrected and collapsed into unique sequences with a nearest-neighbor algorithm that merged closely related sequences to remove PCR and sequencing errors. To assign V, D and J gene segments, CDR3 sequences were aligned to IMGT reference sequences. For a sequence to be retained, a match of at least six nucleotides was required to both a V gene segment and a J gene segment. Rearrangements were classified as productive when the CDR3 lacked stop codons and remained in frame with V and J, and all other rearrangements were classified as non-productive. Following IMGT convention, CDR3 was defined as the stretch from the second conserved V-encoded cysteine to the conserved J-encoded phenylalanine. Sequences without an unambiguous match to a single V gene segment were excluded from the earlier analysis of a few hundred of the donors. An earlier analysis of 587 of the donors classified V segments as functional when productive rearrangements were above 56.7% and as segregating when the standard deviation between donors was above 5%. A statistical classification framework was built to diagnose cytomegalovirus status from the catalog of TCR beta chain sequences. V and J gene assignment, in a later analysis, came from comparing TCR nucleotide sequences with IMGT/GENE-DB human TR gene sequences. The TCRdist pipeline was used in a later analysis to assign CDR3 sequences and most-parsimonious VDJ recombination scenarios. In a later analysis, every TCR beta chain was defined by the combination of its CDR3 amino acid sequence and its V-gene family, and reads without a unique V-gene family were dropped. A later analysis removed 592 highly shared, low-generation-probability nucleotide sequences to deal with suspected cross-contamination and a sequencing artifact. A later analysis calculated a clonal expansion index for each public chain from normalized within-repertoire ranks of inferred template counts. In a later analysis, generation probabilities were computed with a VDJ recombination model fitted to out-of-frame rearrangements, and the resulting probabilities were checked against IGoR. In a later analysis, hypergeometric tests were used to score TCR-TCR, TCR-HLA and TCR-CMV co-occurrence, with a repertoire-size bias correction applied to TCR pairs. To estimate false discovery rates, a later analysis permuted the HLA or CMV assignments 20 times. In a later analysis, co-occurring TCRs were grouped using DBSCAN, with TCRdist sequence similarity added in when clustering inside HLA-allele-positive subsets. Repertoires with fewer than 30,000 or more than 120,000 public chains were left out of co-occurrence clustering, as were about 5 repertoires with anomalous nucleotide sharing. Held by TCRdb, this immuneACCESS table contains in-frame sequences only and omits some clones. Under half of the omission traces to an unresolved V gene where checked; the cause of the rest is unknown. Clone size and the V and J calls come from that table; the DNA yielded D and trimming. This sample is represented by roughly 170,000 clones; 75% to 90% of them were singletons. The ten biggest clones cover roughly 0.7% of the sample.

This TCR was sampled from a boy aged 5-17 years in good health and CMV-seronegative. The V and J segments used are TRBV30 and TRBJ1-1; 10 bases in between match TRBD1. The sample taken for sequencing was PBMCs. CDR3 protein: CAWRKTGQGWKTEAFF. The nucleotide sequence is given as TGTGCCTGGAGGAAGACGGGACAGGGGTGGAAGACTGAAGCTTTCTTT.